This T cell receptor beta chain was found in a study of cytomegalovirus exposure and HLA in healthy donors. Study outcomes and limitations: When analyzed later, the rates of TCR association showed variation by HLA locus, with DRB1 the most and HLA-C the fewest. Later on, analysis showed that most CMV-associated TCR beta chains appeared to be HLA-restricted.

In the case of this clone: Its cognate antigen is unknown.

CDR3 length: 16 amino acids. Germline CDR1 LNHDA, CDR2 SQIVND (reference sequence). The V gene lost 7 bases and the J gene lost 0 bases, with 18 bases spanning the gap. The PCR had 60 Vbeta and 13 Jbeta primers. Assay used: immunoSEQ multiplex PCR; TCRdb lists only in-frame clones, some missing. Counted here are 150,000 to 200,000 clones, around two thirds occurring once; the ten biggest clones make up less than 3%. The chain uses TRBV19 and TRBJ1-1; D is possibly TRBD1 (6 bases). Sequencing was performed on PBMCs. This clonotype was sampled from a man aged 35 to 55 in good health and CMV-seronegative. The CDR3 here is CASTAPSQGMNTEAFF. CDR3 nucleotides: TGTGCCAGTACCGCTCCGTCACAGGGAATGAACACTGAAGCTTTCTTT.